A selection of T cell receptor beta chains follows, all from one sample in a study of CD8 T cells in Susac syndrome. A single record per CDR3 protein comes from TCRdb applying MiXCR to the immunoSEQ multiplex PCR reads. The sample comprises about 250,000 distinct CDR3 sequences, approximately 92% of which are singletons, and 0.055% to 0.075% rests with the top ten. Sequencing input: CD4+ T cells from PBMCs. The receptors were gathered from a human donor with multiple sclerosis. CDR3s include the opening cysteine and the closing phenylalanine or tryptophan. A D gene is named only where the DNA matches it firmly. Rows give clone size only sometimes, using once, few, many, or a class for an expanded clone.

CDR3nt: TGCAGTGCTAGAGAGGAGCCCGCTCGCGAGCAGTACTTC
CDR3aa: CSAREEPAREQYF
v_gene: TRBV20-1
d_gene: NA
abundance: once
j_gene: TRBJ2-7

CDR3nt: TGTGCCAGCAGCCATGGGGGACAGTCGGATGAAGCTTTCTTT
CDR3aa: CASSHGGQSDEAFF
v_gene: TRBV4-2
d_gene: TRBD1
abundance: NA
j_gene: TRBJ1-1

CDR3nt: TGTGCCAGCAGTTATAGCGAGGGGCTGGACAGGGGGCAGGGCTACACCTTC
CDR3aa: CASSYSEGLDRGQGYTF
v_gene: TRBV28
d_gene: TRBD1
abundance: NA
j_gene: TRBJ1-2

CDR3nt: TGCGCCAGCAGCCCCACCACCCCTAGCAGGCAGTTCTTC
CDR3aa: CASSPTTPSRQFF
v_gene: TRBV4-1
d_gene: NA
abundance: NA
j_gene: TRBJ2-1

CDR3nt: TGTGCCAGCAGTCCCGTCGGCCTTTATCGGGATGGCTACACCTTC
CDR3aa: CASSPVGLYRDGYTF
v_gene: TRBV27
d_gene: NA
abundance: NA
j_gene: TRBJ1-2

CDR3nt: TGTGCCAGCAAGATGGGGACAGGGGGGACCGGGGAGCTGTTTTTT
CDR3aa: CASKMGTGGTGELFF
v_gene: TRBV28
d_gene: TRBD1
abundance: NA
j_gene: TRBJ2-2

CDR3nt: TGTGCCAGCAGTCCCCTGTTTAGGGTGGGGTGGCACACTGAAGCTTTCTTT
CDR3aa: CASSPLFRVGWHTEAFF
v_gene: TRBV12-3/TRBV12-4
d_gene: NA
abundance: NA
j_gene: TRBJ1-1

CDR3nt: TGTGCCAGCAGCTTGCGTCAAAACATTCAGTACTTC
CDR3aa: CASSLRQNIQYF
v_gene: TRBV5-8
d_gene: NA
abundance: NA
j_gene: TRBJ2-4

CDR3nt: TGTGCCAGCAGCCAAATCACAGGGCCTGAAGCTTTCTTT
CDR3aa: CASSQITGPEAFF
v_gene: TRBV5-6
d_gene: NA
abundance: NA
j_gene: TRBJ1-1

CDR3nt: TGTGCCATCCGGGGAGGGAATCAGCCCCAGCATTTT
CDR3aa: CAIRGGNQPQHF
v_gene: TRBV10-3
d_gene: NA
abundance: NA
j_gene: TRBJ1-5

CDR3nt: TGTGCCAGCAGGGAGGGACAGCGGACCTATGGCTACACCTTC
CDR3aa: CASREGQRTYGYTF
v_gene: TRBV2
d_gene: TRBD1
abundance: NA
j_gene: TRBJ1-2

CDR3nt: TGTGCTAGTGGAAACAGGGGTTTGGGAGAGACCCAGTACTTC
CDR3aa: CASGNRGLGETQYF
v_gene: TRBV12-5
d_gene: TRBD1
abundance: once
j_gene: TRBJ2-5

CDR3nt: TGTGCCAGCAGCTTAGCGGGAGAAGAAGCTTTCTTT
CDR3aa: CASSLAGEEAFF
v_gene: TRBV7-9
d_gene: NA
abundance: once
j_gene: TRBJ1-1

CDR3nt: TGTGCCAGCACTCCCCGAGGGGGGAGCTCCTACGAGCAGTACTTC
CDR3aa: CASTPRGGSSYEQYF
v_gene: TRBV6-5
d_gene: NA
abundance: NA
j_gene: TRBJ2-7

CDR3nt: TGTGCCATCCCCTTAGGGAATACCGGGGAGCTGTTTTTT
CDR3aa: CAIPLGNTGELFF
v_gene: TRBV12-3/TRBV12-4
d_gene: NA
abundance: NA
j_gene: TRBJ2-2

CDR3nt: TGTGCCAGCAGTTTAGGCCCGGGGACAGCAGCTTTCTTT
CDR3aa: CASSLGPGTAAFF
v_gene: TRBV27
d_gene: TRBD1
abundance: NA
j_gene: TRBJ1-1

CDR3nt: TGTGCCAGCAGCCTCTCATCAGTAGGCGGGGAGCTGTTTTTT
CDR3aa: CASSLSSVGGELFF
v_gene: TRBV6-4
d_gene: NA
abundance: NA
j_gene: TRBJ2-2

CDR3nt: TGTGCCAGCAGCGCTGACAGGTATACCTACGAGCAGTACTTC
CDR3aa: CASSADRYTYEQYF
v_gene: TRBV11-2
d_gene: NA
abundance: NA
j_gene: TRBJ2-7

CDR3nt: TGTGCCAGCAGTTACTCCCCATCCGGGTACCATCAGCCCCAGCATTTT
CDR3aa: CASSYSPSGYHQPQHF
v_gene: TRBV6-6
d_gene: NA
abundance: once
j_gene: TRBJ1-5

CDR3nt: TGTGCCAGCAGCCCCCGGACCGGGACTTCTGGAAACACCATATATTTT
CDR3aa: CASSPRTGTSGNTIYF
v_gene: TRBV9
d_gene: NA
abundance: NA
j_gene: TRBJ1-3

CDR3nt: TGCAGTGCTAAGGTCCCGGGACAGAACACTGAAGCTTTCTTT
CDR3aa: CSAKVPGQNTEAFF
v_gene: TRBV20-1
d_gene: NA
abundance: once
j_gene: TRBJ1-1

CDR3nt: TGTGCCAGTAGTATCCCCTTAGGGGGGAATGAAAAACTGTTTTTT
CDR3aa: CASSIPLGGNEKLFF
v_gene: TRBV19
d_gene: NA
abundance: NA
j_gene: TRBJ1-4

CDR3nt: TGTGCCAGCAGTTCCCGGGCTGGCCCCCAGCATTTT
CDR3aa: CASSSRAGPQHF
v_gene: TRBV6-5
d_gene: NA
abundance: NA
j_gene: TRBJ1-5

CDR3nt: TGTGCCAGCAGACAGACAGGGGGCCAAGAGACCCAGTACTTC
CDR3aa: CASRQTGGQETQYF
v_gene: TRBV6-6
d_gene: TRBD1
abundance: NA
j_gene: TRBJ2-5

CDR3nt: TGTGCTAGTGGTCCACGGAGCCCGGGGCCGGTCACTGAAGCTTTCTTT
CDR3aa: CASGPRSPGPVTEAFF
v_gene: TRBV12-5
d_gene: NA
abundance: once
j_gene: TRBJ1-1

CDR3nt: TGTGCCAGCAGCTCCCAGGGTGCGGGGCAGTTCTTC
CDR3aa: CASSSQGAGQFF
v_gene: TRBV7-9
d_gene: NA
abundance: NA
j_gene: TRBJ2-1

CDR3nt: TGTGCCAGCAGTTACTACGGCGGGCGTGAGCAGTTCTTC
CDR3aa: CASSYYGGREQFF
v_gene: TRBV6-5
d_gene: NA
abundance: NA
j_gene: TRBJ2-1

CDR3nt: TGTGCCAGCTCCCCGAGCTCCTACGAGCAGTACTTC
CDR3aa: CASSPSSYEQYF
v_gene: TRBV18
d_gene: NA
abundance: few
j_gene: TRBJ2-7

CDR3nt: TGCAGTGCAAGACCTTTAATACCGGGACTGGAGCCCACCGGGGAGCTGTTTTTT
CDR3aa: CSARPLIPGLEPTGELFF
v_gene: TRBV20-1
d_gene: NA
abundance: NA
j_gene: TRBJ2-2

CDR3nt: TGTGCCAGCAGCCGGACAGAGTACAATGAGCAGTTCTTC
CDR3aa: CASSRTEYNEQFF
v_gene: TRBV6-1
d_gene: NA
abundance: few
j_gene: TRBJ2-1

CDR3nt: TGCGCCAGCAGCGCTACACCGAGCAGCAATCAGCCCCAGCATTTT
CDR3aa: CASSATPSSNQPQHF
v_gene: TRBV5-1
d_gene: NA
abundance: NA
j_gene: TRBJ1-5

CDR3nt: TGTGCCAGCAGTTACGCCGGGACAGGGGGTATCTATGGCTACACCTTC
CDR3aa: CASSYAGTGGIYGYTF
v_gene: TRBV6-5
d_gene: TRBD1
abundance: NA
j_gene: TRBJ1-2

CDR3nt: TGTGCCAGCAGTGGAGGGCAGGGTTATGGCTACACCTTC
CDR3aa: CASSGGQGYGYTF
v_gene: TRBV6-1
d_gene: NA
abundance: few
j_gene: TRBJ1-2

CDR3nt: TGTGCCAGCAGTAGGGACAGGGGGAACTACGAGCAGTACTTC
CDR3aa: CASSRDRGNYEQYF
v_gene: TRBV6-5
d_gene: TRBD1
abundance: NA
j_gene: TRBJ2-7

CDR3nt: TGCAGTGCTAGAGATAGAAGGGGATACAATGAGCAGTTCTTC
CDR3aa: CSARDRRGYNEQFF
v_gene: TRBV20-1
d_gene: NA
abundance: NA
j_gene: TRBJ2-1

CDR3nt: TGTGCCAGTAGTATAAGGGGCTACGAGCAGTACTTC
CDR3aa: CASSIRGYEQYF
v_gene: TRBV19
d_gene: NA
abundance: NA
j_gene: TRBJ2-7

CDR3nt: TGCGCCAGCCGACTCGGACTAGCAGAAGAGACCCAGTACTTC
CDR3aa: CASRLGLAEETQYF
v_gene: TRBV5-1
d_gene: TRBD2
abundance: NA
j_gene: TRBJ2-5

CDR3nt: TGCAGCGTGGGTCACAGCTACGAGCAGTACTTC
CDR3aa: CSVGHSYEQYF
v_gene: TRBV29-1
d_gene: NA
abundance: once
j_gene: TRBJ2-7

CDR3nt: TGTGCCAGCTCACGCGACAGGGGCCTAAGCAATCAGCCCCAGCATTTT
CDR3aa: CASSRDRGLSNQPQHF
v_gene: TRBV18
d_gene: TRBD1
abundance: NA
j_gene: TRBJ1-5

CDR3nt: TGTGCCAGCAGGGGCGGAATCTCCACAGATACGCAGTATTTT
CDR3aa: CASRGGISTDTQYF
v_gene: TRBV28
d_gene: NA
abundance: NA
j_gene: TRBJ2-3

CDR3nt: TGCAGCGTTGAAATCGTAGGGGCTGGAACTAATGAAAAACTGTTTTTT
CDR3aa: CSVEIVGAGTNEKLFF
v_gene: TRBV29-1
d_gene: NA
abundance: NA
j_gene: TRBJ1-4

CDR3nt: TGTGCCAGCAGTCCAGGGCTGAAACAGGGGATCAACTATGGCTACACCTTC
CDR3aa: CASSPGLKQGINYGYTF
v_gene: TRBV27
d_gene: TRBD1
abundance: NA
j_gene: TRBJ1-2